This T cell receptor (beta chain) is from a study of CD8 T cells in ankylosing spondylitis. Broader study findings: Clones tied to disease were said to be significantly enriched in matched ankylosing spondylitis synovial fluid. Characteristic of ankylosing spondylitis blood, it appeared, was a TCR beta motif comprising eight highly homologous variants. In reactive arthritis synovial fluid and blood, some motif variants had been reported before.

Germline V lookup: CDR1 GTSNPN, CDR2 SVGIG (reference sequence). This CDR3 contains 13 residues. Trimming cost V 1 base and J 6 bases, with 10 bases left between them. MiXCR, applied by TCRdb to the 5' RACE reads, yields one record per CDR3 protein. Here the sample spans a few hundred thousand distinct CDR3 sequences, 11% being singletons. This clonotype was found a few times. What it binds is not known. The TCR comes from a female donor with ankylosing spondylitis or in good health (not recorded which). The J gene is TRBJ1-5, the V gene TRBV30; no clear D gene. Sequences were obtained from blood, either unsorted or a sorted T cell fraction (not recorded which). CDR3 amino acids: CAWSEGSGQPQHF. The CDR3 DNA reads as TGTGCCTGGAGTGAGGGATCGGGTCAGCCCCAGCATTTT.